This T cell receptor (beta chain) was obtained from a study of human T cells and chemical hapten exposure. Overall study results and limits: Among expanded TCRs, significantly more large CDR3 similarity clusters formed than among controls. TCRs exceeding 1 in 1000 frequency stayed unchanged with DPC sensitization.

TCRdb recomputed calls from the RACE reads with MiXCR, one row per CDR3 protein. The table records hundreds of thousands of distinct CDR3 sequences, about 6.3% of them present only once. The V end was cut by 7 bases, the J end by 4 bases, with 8 bases between. The CDR3 is made up of 11 amino acids. Time point reported: patch test 2, 6 weeks after DPC sensitization. Stated treatment: therapeutic diphenylcyclopropenone sensitization with weekly scalp DPC. The starting material, unfractionated whole blood, was used for total RNA extraction. With respect to this clonotype: The antigen remains unidentified.

The source of this sequence is a woman between 18 and 29 years old with alopecia areata. Some clones in this sample may be carry-over from other donors' samples. This specimen consisted of whole blood, obtained in connection with sensitization to the hapten diphenylcyclopropenone (DPC). The V gene is TRBV5-3, the J gene TRBJ1-2; unclear D gene. TRBV5-3 qualifies as an ORF whose function is uncertain. CDR3 sequence reads: CARRPPYGYTF. The CDR3 DNA reads TGTGCCAGACGCCCCCCCTATGGCTACACCTTC.